This entry is about one T cell receptor (beta chain). Its matching antigen is unknown. This sample was included in a study of cytomegalovirus exposure and HLA in healthy donors. Study results and limitations: There were some V segments, including TRBV6-2 and TRBV6-3, excluded as indistinguishable.

Primers: 60 Vbeta forward and 13 Jbeta reverse. Assay: immunoSEQ multiplex PCR; the TCRdb copy retains only in-frame clones and omits some. The table has about 220,000 clones, around 80% seen once. V was trimmed by 3 bases and J by 2 bases, leaving 9 bases between them. CDR1 and CDR2 from the germline V gene are LNHDA and SQIVND (reference sequence). The CDR3 has 14 amino acids. This clonotype was sampled from a man between 18 and 29 years old in good health and CMV-seronegative. The J gene is TRBJ2-3, the V gene TRBV19; D remains ambiguous. Sequencing input: PBMCs. CDR3 coding DNA: TGTGCCAGTAGTATTCGTAGAAACACAGATACGCAGTATTTT. It encodes CASSIRRNTDTQYF. The full variable domain, its missing parts supplied by reference TRBV19 and TRBJ2-3, is DGGITQSPKYLFRKEGQNVTLSCEQNLNHDAMYWYRQDPGQGLRLIYYSQIVNDFQKGDIAEGYSVSREKKESFPLTVTSAQKNPTAFYLCASSIRRNTDTQYFGPGTRLTVL.